The 22 T cell receptor beta chains reported below all come from one sample, sequenced in a study of T-cell reconstitution after alpha-beta-depleted transplantation in children. Molecular barcoding with unique molecular identifiers was used for the TCRbeta library. Each CDR3 protein gets one entry after TCRdb re-called the PCR reads with MiXCR. The table records just over 950,000 distinct CDR3 sequences, about 26% of them present only once. Sequenced here: PBMCs, mostly from graft donor cells, sampled 360 days after TCRalphabeta/CD19-depleted stem cell transplant. These receptors were collected from a boy under two years old who had a stem cell transplant for SCID, so the T cells may come from the graft donor.

Concerning this clonotype: One end of the junction fails to match germline, which may point to a read error. CDR3: CALKGTSHEQYF. In DNA, the CDR3 is TGTGCCTTGAAGGGCACCTCCCACGAGCAGTACTTC. J is TRBJ2-7 and V is TRBV6-1; D ambiguous. Germline CDR1 reads MNHNS; CDR2 reads SASEGT. The CDR3 sequence is 12 residues long.

CDR3 DNA: TGTGCCAGCAGCTTTCGGCAAGATGAGCAGTTCTTC. It specifies CASSFRQDEQFF. The gene calls are TRBV13 and TRBJ2-1, with D hard to call. V shed 3 bases and J shed 8 bases, with 8 bases lying between them. There are 12 residues in the CDR3. CDR1 PRHDT and CDR2 FYEKMQ come from the germline V gene (reference sequence).

The chain uses TRBV12-3 or TRBV12-4 and TRBJ2-2, with 7 bases that match TRBD1. This CDR3 is built from 18 residues. After removal of 5 bases from V and 4 bases from J, the junction contained 16 bases not matched to a gene. For the CDR3, the DNA is TGTGCCAGCAGTCCCCGGACAGGTTCCTACCGAGGCACCGGGGAGCTGTTTTTT. The encoded protein is CASSPRTGSYRGTGELFF.

This clonotype was seen ten or more times. The V call is TRBV12-3 or TRBV12-4, the J call TRBJ1-5; possible D gene TRBD1, 5 bases. This CDR3 is built from 15 residues. Trimming pared 3 bases from V and 1 base from J, leaving 10 bases between. The CDR3 nucleotides read TGTGCCAGCAGTTTGCGCACAGGAAGCAATCAGCCCCAGCATTTT. It codes for CASSLRTGSNQPQHF.

This rearrangement joins TRBV4-1 to TRBJ2-7; 7 bases map to TRBD1. The CDR3 runs 15 residues. The V segment lost 1 base and the J segment 3 bases; nucleotides outside the gene matches: 6. Germline V gene lookup returns CDR1 MGHRA and CDR2 YSYEKL. The CDR3 reads CASSQGDRAFYEQYF. The CDR3 DNA follows: TGCGCCAGCAGCCAAGGAGACAGGGCCTTCTACGAGCAGTACTTC.

This chain links TRBV6-1 with TRBJ1-1; D gene unclear. Germline-derived CDR1 and CDR2 are MNHNS and SASEGT. The V end lost 1 base, the J end lost 11 bases, and 14 bases lay between the germline ends. CDR3 length: 13 residues. This chain's CDR3 is CASSEGFQADAFF. CDR3 in DNA: TGTGCCAGCAGTGAAGGGTTTCAGGCGGACGCTTTCTTT.

At least ten counts were recorded for this clonotype. The J gene is TRBJ2-4, the V gene TRBV6-5; the match to TRBD1 covers 7 bases. CDR1 and CDR2 from the germline V gene are MNHEY and SVGAGI. With 2 bases clipped from V and 2 bases from J, the junction kept 6 bases outside the gene matches. The CDR3 is 16 amino acids. Here the CDR3 DNA reads TGTGCCAGCAGTTACCGCTGGGACAGTTCCAAAAACATTCAGTACTTC. Amino acids: CASSYRWDSSKNIQYF.

This chain connects TRBV4-2 to TRBJ2-3; D tentatively fits TRBD1 or TRBD2 (5 bases each). Trimming left V 1 base short and J 0 bases short, with 8 bases between. Germline CDR1 is LGHNA and CDR2 is YNFKEQ. The CDR3 spans 15 residues. Written as DNA, the CDR3 is TGTGCCAGCAGCCAAGGCTGGGGGAGCACAGATACGCAGTATTTT. Its protein is CASSQGWGSTDTQYF.

This clonotype was seen a few times. The gene calls are TRBV5-1 and TRBJ2-3; TRBD2 matches at 8 bases. The length of the CDR3 is 15 residues. The germline V gene encodes CDR1 SGHRS and CDR2 YFSETQ. V was pared by 4 bases and J by 3 bases, with 7 bases of the junction left unmatched. The CDR3 loop reads CASSPGRAGTDTQYF. CDR3 DNA sequence: TGCGCCAGCAGCCCCGGGAGGGCAGGGACAGATACGCAGTATTTT.

For this clonotype: A read error may produce the germline difference seen at one junction end. CDR3 amino acids: CSAHQWDSPTDTRYF. Written as DNA, the CDR3 is TGCAGTGCTCACCAATGGGACAGCCCCACAGATACGCGGTATTTT. This chain joins TRBV20-1 and TRBJ2-3, with 7 nucleotides matching TRBD1. Per the germline V gene, CDR1 is DFQATT and CDR2 is SNEGSKA (reference sequence). The CDR3 sequence is 15 residues long.

This chain joins TRBV15 and TRBJ1-5; no definite D call. V lost 8 bases and J 0 bases, leaving 11 bases between the germline ends. The CDR3 contains 14 residues. CDR1 is LNHNV and CDR2 is YYDKDF in the germline V gene (reference sequence). CDR3 DNA: TGTGCCACCTCGGGCCTCTATAGCAATCAGCCCCAGCATTTT. Translated: CATSGLYSNQPQHF.

The chain recombines TRBV28 with TRBJ2-5; a possible D gene is TRBD2 (6 bases). Trimming shortened V by 5 bases and J by 8 bases, and 12 bases separated the two germline ends. Germline CDR1 reads MDHEN; CDR2 reads SYDVKM. This CDR3 has 12 residues. The CDR3 region is CASSGWRGTQYF. CDR3 DNA sequence: TGTGCCAGCAGTGGATGGCGGGGAACCCAGTACTTC.

As regards this clonotype: A single base separates this from a much larger clone, so it may be a read error. The V and J genes are TRBV2 and TRBJ2-7; 7 bases map to TRBD2. Germline V gene lookup returns CDR1 SNHLY and CDR2 FYNNEI. Unmatched junction bases numbered 2, after V lost 3 bases and J lost 3 bases. This CDR3 spans 13 amino acids. For the CDR3, the DNA is TGTGCCAGCAGTGATTGGGGGGGCTACGAGCAGTACTTC. Encoded protein: CASSDWGGYEQYF.

The chain links TRBV3-1 to TRBJ2-2; 9 bases agree with TRBD2. There are 17 residues in the CDR3. Germline lookup yields CDR1 LGHDT and CDR2 YNNKEL (reference sequence). Germline trimming cut 0 bases from V and 1 base from J; bases unmatched to any gene: 3. The CDR3 reads CASSQDPSGENTGELFF. CDR3 nucleotide sequence: TGTGCCAGCAGCCAAGACCCTAGCGGGGAGAACACCGGGGAGCTGTTTTTT.

This chain joins TRBV18 and TRBJ2-1, with a possible D match to TRBD1 (5 bases). CDR1 and CDR2 (germline): KGHSH, LQKENI. V shed 0 bases and J shed 6 bases, with 6 bases lying between them. This CDR3 region has 13 residues. The CDR3 DNA is TGTGCCAGCTCACCACCGGACACCAATGAGCAGTTCTTC. It translates to CASSPPDTNEQFF. Full variable domain (remainder filled in from reference TRBV18 and TRBJ2-1): NAGVMQNPRHLVRRRGQEARLRCSPMKGHSHVYWYRQLPEEGLKFMVYLQKENIIDESGMPKERFSAEFPKEGPSILRIQQVVRGDSAAYFCASSPPDTNEQFFGPGTRLTVL.

V usage is TRBV6-1 and J usage is TRBJ1-4; 9 nucleotides match TRBD1. This CDR3 is built from 12 residues. Per the germline V gene, CDR1 is MNHNS and CDR2 is SASEGT. With V trimmed by 8 bases and J by 10 bases, 5 bases remained unmatched. The CDR3 reads CASSWGQGKLFF. In DNA form, the CDR3 reads TGTGCCAGCTCGTGGGGACAGGGAAAACTGTTTTTT.

The chain has TRBV15 and TRBJ2-7; 9 bases are shared with TRBD1. This CDR3 contains 15 residues. V shed 1 base and J 6 bases; nucleotides not matched to a gene: 7. CDR1 is LNHNV, CDR2 YYDKDF, per germline (reference sequence). The CDR3 DNA follows: TGTGCCACCAGCAGAGGGACAGGGGAGACCAGCGAGCAGTACTTC. This encodes CATSRGTGETSEQYF.

This clonotype was seen a handful of times. The chain employs TRBV7-2 and TRBJ2-5; D uncertain. This CDR3 is 12 amino acids long. V lost 2 bases, J lost 3 bases, and 4 bases lay in between. Germline-derived CDR1 and CDR2 are SGHTA and FQGNSA. The CDR3 reads CASSLYEETQYF. Written as DNA, the CDR3 is TGTGCCAGCAGCTTATACGAAGAGACCCAGTACTTC.

This clonotype was seen once. The chain carries TRBV12-3 or TRBV12-4 and TRBJ2-3; D possibly corresponds to TRBD2 (6 bases). Trimming took off 6 bases at V and 0 bases at J, with 19 bases between the two ends. The length of the CDR3 is 17 residues. CDR3 sequence: CASSPDRSRGSTDTQYF. CDR3 nucleotide sequence: TGTGCCAGCAGCCCGGACCGCTCGCGGGGCAGCACAGATACGCAGTATTTT.

This chain links TRBV5-5 with TRBJ2-1; D is perhaps TRBD1 or TRBD2 (5 bases each). The V end lost 1 base, the J end lost 8 bases, and 22 bases lay between the germline ends. CDR3 length: 17 residues. Germline-derived CDR1 and CDR2 are SGHKS and YYEKEE (reference sequence). CDR3 loop: CASSLFRVLRGWDEQFF. In nucleotides, the CDR3 is TGTGCCAGCAGCTTGTTTAGAGTATTGAGGGGCTGGGATGAGCAGTTCTTC. The whole variable domain, remainder taken from reference TRBV5-5 and TRBJ2-1, is DAGVTQSPTHLIKTRGQQVTLRCSPISGHKSVSWYQQVLGQGPQFIFQYYEKEERGRGNFPDRFSARQFPNYSSELNVNALLLGDSALYLCASSLFRVLRGWDEQFFGPGTRLTVL.

CDR3 loop: CATSRLRGGYTEAFF. CDR3 DNA: TGTGCCACCAGCAGACTCCGGGGGGGCTACACTGAAGCTTTCTTT. The chain joins TRBV15 to TRBJ1-1, with D maybe TRBD1 (6 bases). The CDR3 extends over 15 amino acids. Germline CDR1 and CDR2: LNHNV and YYDKDF (reference sequence). V was pared by 2 bases and J by 3 bases, with 13 bases between.

The V call is TRBV12-3 or TRBV12-4, the J call TRBJ1-1, with D possibly matching TRBD1 (6 bases). The V and J ends lost 4 bases and 4 bases respectively, with 13 bases between them. This CDR3 has 14 residues. The CDR3 spells CASSSTGQVTEAFF. The DNA of the CDR3 is TGTGCCAGCAGTTCCACAGGGCAGGTCACTGAAGCTTTCTTT.